Listed here are 2 T cell receptor beta chains from one sample, sequenced in a study of molecular identifiers for immune sequencing clone quantification (dated by TCRdb to the late 2010s). Receptor libraries were prepared by PCR. TCRdb names NextSeq 500 as the instrument used. In-frame beta chains were kept once TCRdb had trimmed the public reads at Q25 with fastp and called clones with MiXCR. Entries that share a CDR3 protein sequence are merged under the most common genes and DNA. The sample profile shows 460,000 or so distinct CDR3 sequences; less than 30% of them were found once. Clones ranked in the top ten supply approximately 0.76% of the sample. The sequenced sample consisted of naive CD8+ T cells from blood, with Jurkat cell RNA spiked in. In the paper's terms, the cell subset or site label means: FACS-sorted CD8+CD4-CCR7+CD45RA+ naive T cells. The receptors were sampled from a human donor in good health. Some libraries in this study had Jurkat cell RNA spiked in.

The CDR3 coding sequence is TGTGCCAGCAGTTACTCATCAGGGGGAAGCTCCTACGAGCAGTACTTC. As protein: CASSYSSGGSSYEQYF. The chain recombines TRBV6-5 with TRBJ2-7; 7 nucleotides line up with TRBD1. Trimming took 0 bases from V and 0 from J; bases not matched to a gene: 5. CDR1 and CDR2 (germline): MNHEY, SVGAGI. The CDR3 runs 16 residues.

The chain uses TRBV19 and TRBJ2-1, with D tentatively TRBD1 (5 bases). CDR1 is LNHDA, CDR2 SQIVND, per germline (reference sequence). Between the trimmed V and J ends, which lost 11 bases and 3 bases, there was a span of 11 bases. This CDR3 has 12 residues. In DNA form, the CDR3 reads TGTGCCGGTGCGACAGACTACAATGAGCAGTTCTTC. Translating gives CAGATDYNEQFF.